This entry concerns a single T cell receptor beta chain. The antigen is unknown. This sample stems from a study of T cells in localized non-small cell lung cancer. Libraries were prepared by immunoSEQ multiplex PCR; TCRdb keeps only in-frame clonotypes and omits some of them. Here the sample spans approximately 28,000 clones, 92% being singletons. Findings and limits, study-wide: The appearance of a median 57 of the top 100 tumor clones was seen in adjacent lung. Measurement of T cell clonality placed uninvolved adjacent lung highest, above the level in tumor. As only one tumor region underwent sequencing, heterogeneity remains possible. Higher blood T cell density went with longer overall survival.

The CDR3 consists of 14 residues. Germline CDR1 MNHEY, CDR2 SVGAGI. V was cut by 6 bases and J by 1 base, with 10 bases left in between. The J gene is TRBJ1-5, the V gene TRBV6-5; possible D gene TRBD1, 6 bases. Sequencing used peripheral blood mononuclear cells, obtained before any cancer treatment. This clonotype was sampled from a woman aged 35 to 69 with stage III lung adenocarcinoma. The CDR3 region has the DNA TGTGCCAGCAGGGCCACAGGGAGCAATCAGCCCCAGCATTTT. Its protein is CASRATGSNQPQHF.